Below, one T cell receptor beta chain is given with its context. The antigen it binds to is not known. Base quality data are lacking; no much larger clone is found one base away. Other DNA sequences in the sample encode the same CDR3. The receptor library was made with the immunoSEQ multiplex PCR assay. Held by TCRdb, this immuneACCESS table contains in-frame sequences only and omits some clones. Under half of the omission traces to an unresolved V gene where checked; the cause of the rest is unknown. The sample contains under 150,000 clones, roughly 90% of them found a single time. Around 7.6% of the sample lies in the top ten. At the junction V is shortened by 3 bases and J by 9 bases, with 6 bases in between. The CDR3 contains 11 residues, cysteine and phenylalanine counted. The read is trimmed to its CDR3 DNA, 33 bases read in frame from base 1. CDR1 and CDR2 were assigned from the germline V gene as MDHEN and SYDVKM.

The record originates from a study of control samples from healthy donors and cancer patients (dated by TCRdb to the early 2020s). The sequence derives from a man aged 50 or older with head and neck cancer. The specimen sequenced was PBMCs. In this chain, TRBV28 is recombined with TRBJ2-1, with TRBD2 perhaps the D gene, on 5 matching bases. This receptor has the CDR3 CASSLAGEQFF. The sequence in DNA is TGTGCCAGCAGTTTGGCGGGTGAGCAGTTCTTC.